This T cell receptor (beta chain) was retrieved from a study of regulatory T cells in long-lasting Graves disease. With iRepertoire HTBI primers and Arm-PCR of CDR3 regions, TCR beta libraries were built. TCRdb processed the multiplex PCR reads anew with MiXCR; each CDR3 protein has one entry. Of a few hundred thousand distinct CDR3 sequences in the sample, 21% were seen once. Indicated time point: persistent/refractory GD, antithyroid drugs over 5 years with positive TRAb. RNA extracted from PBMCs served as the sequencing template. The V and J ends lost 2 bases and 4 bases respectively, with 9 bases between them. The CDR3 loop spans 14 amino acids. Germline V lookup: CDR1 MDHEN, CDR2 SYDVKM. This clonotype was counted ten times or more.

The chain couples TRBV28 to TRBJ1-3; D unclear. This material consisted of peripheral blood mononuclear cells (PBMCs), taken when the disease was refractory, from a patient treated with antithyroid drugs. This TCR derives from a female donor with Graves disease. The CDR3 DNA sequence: TGTGCCAGCAGTTTAAACTTCCTGGGAAACACCATATATTTT. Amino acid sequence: CASSLNFLGNTIYF. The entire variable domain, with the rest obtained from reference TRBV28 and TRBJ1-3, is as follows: DVKVTQSSRYLVKRTGEKVFLECVQDMDHENMFWYRQDPGLGLRLIYFSYDVKMKEKGDIPEGYSVSREKKERFSLILESASTNQTSMYLCASSLNFLGNTIYFGEGSWLTVV.